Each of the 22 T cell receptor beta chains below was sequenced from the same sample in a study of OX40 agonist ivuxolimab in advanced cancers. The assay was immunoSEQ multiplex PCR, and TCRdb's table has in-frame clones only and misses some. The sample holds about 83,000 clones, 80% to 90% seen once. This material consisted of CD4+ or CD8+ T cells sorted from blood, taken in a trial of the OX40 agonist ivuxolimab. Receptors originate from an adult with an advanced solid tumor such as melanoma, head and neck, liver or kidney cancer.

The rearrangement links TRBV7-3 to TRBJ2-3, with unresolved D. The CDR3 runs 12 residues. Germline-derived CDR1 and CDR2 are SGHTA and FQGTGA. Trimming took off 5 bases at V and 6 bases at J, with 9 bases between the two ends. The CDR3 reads CASSPTPDTQYF. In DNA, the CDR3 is TGTGCCAGCAGCCCGACTCCGGATACGCAGTATTTT.

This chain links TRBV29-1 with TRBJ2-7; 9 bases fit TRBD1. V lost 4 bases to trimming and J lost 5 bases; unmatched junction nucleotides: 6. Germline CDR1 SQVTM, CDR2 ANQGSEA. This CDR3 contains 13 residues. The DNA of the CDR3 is TGCAGCGTTGGCCCGGGACAGGGTAACGAGCAGTACTTC. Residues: CSVGPGQGNEQYF.

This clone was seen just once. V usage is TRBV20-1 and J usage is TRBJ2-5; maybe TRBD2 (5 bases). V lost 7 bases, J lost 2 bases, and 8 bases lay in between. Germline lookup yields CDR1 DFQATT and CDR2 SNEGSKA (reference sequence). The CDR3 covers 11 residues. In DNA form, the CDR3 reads TGCAGTGTCGGGAATCAAGAGACCCAGTACTTC. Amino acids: CSVGNQETQYF.

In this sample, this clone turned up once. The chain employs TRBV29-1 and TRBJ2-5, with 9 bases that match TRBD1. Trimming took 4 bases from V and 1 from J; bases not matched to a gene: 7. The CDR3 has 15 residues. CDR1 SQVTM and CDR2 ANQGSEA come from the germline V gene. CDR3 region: CSVARTGVIQETQYF. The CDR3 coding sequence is TGCAGCGTTGCACGGACAGGGGTTATCCAAGAGACCCAGTACTTC. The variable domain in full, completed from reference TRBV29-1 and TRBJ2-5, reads SAVISQKPSRDICQRGTSLTIQCQVDSQVTMMFWYRQQPGQSLTLIATANQGSEATYESGFVIDKFPISRPNLTFSTLTVSNMSPEDSSIYLCSVARTGVIQETQYFGPGTRLLVL.

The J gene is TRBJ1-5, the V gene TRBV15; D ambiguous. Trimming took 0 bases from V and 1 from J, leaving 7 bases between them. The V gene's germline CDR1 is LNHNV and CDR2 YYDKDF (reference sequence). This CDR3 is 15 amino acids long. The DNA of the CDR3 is TGTGCCACCAGCAGAGATGGGGAAAGCAATCAGCCCCAGCATTTT. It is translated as CATSRDGESNQPQHF.

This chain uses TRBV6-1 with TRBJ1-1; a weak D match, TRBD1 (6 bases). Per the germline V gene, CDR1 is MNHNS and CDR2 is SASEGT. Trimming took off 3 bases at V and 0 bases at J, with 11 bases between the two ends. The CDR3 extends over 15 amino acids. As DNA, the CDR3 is TGTGCCAGCAGTGATCGGGACACGTTGAACACTGAAGCTTTCTTT. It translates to CASSDRDTLNTEAFF.

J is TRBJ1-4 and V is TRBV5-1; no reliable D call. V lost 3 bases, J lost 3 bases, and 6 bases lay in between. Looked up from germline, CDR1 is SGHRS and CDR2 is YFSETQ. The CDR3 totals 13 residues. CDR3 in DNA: TGCGCCAGCAGCTATGGGTCTAATGAAAAACTGTTTTTT. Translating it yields CASSYGSNEKLFF.

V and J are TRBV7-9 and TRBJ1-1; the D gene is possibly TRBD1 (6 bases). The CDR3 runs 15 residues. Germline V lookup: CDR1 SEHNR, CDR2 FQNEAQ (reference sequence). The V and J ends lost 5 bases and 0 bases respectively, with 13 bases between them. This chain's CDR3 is CASSPWTAMNTEAFF. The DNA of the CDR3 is TGTGCCAGCAGCCCTTGGACAGCCATGAACACTGAAGCTTTCTTT.

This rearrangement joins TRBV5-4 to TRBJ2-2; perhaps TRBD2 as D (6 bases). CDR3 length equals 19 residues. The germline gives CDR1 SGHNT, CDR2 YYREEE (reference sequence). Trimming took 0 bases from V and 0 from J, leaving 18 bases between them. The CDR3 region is CASSLESIRDSSNTGELFF. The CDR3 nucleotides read TGTGCCAGCAGCTTGGAGAGCATTAGGGACTCCTCGAACACCGGGGAGCTGTTTTTT.

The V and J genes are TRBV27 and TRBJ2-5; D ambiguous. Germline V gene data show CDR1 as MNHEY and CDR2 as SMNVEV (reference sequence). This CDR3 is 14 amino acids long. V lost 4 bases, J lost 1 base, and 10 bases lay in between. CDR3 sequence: CASSSLSTQETQYF. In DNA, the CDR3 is TGTGCCAGCAGTTCCCTCTCTACCCAAGAGACCCAGTACTTC.

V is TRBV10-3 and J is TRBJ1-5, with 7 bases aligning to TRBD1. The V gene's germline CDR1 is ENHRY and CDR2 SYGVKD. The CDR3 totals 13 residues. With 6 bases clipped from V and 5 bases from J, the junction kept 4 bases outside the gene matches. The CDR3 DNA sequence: TGTGCCATCAGCCACGGGACAGATCAGCCCCAGCATTTT. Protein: CAISHGTDQPQHF.

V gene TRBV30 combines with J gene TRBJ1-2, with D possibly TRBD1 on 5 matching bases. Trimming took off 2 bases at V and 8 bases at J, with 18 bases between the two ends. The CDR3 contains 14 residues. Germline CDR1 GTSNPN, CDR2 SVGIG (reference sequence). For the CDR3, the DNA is TGTGCCTGGAGTTCTTTGGCCAGGGTGAACGGCTACACCTTC. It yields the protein CAWSSLARVNGYTF. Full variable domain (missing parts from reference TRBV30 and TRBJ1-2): SQTIHQWPATLVQPVGSPLSLECTVEGTSNPNLYWYRQAAGRGLQLLFYSVGIGQISSEVPQNLSASRPQDRQFILSSKKLLLSDSGFYLCAWSSLARVNGYTFGSGTRLTVV.

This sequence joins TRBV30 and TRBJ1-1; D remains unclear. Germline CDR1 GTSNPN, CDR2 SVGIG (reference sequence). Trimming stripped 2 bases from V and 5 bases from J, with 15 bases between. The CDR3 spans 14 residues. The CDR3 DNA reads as TGTGCCTGGAGTCTAGATCGGATTAGGACTGAAGCTTTCTTT. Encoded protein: CAWSLDRIRTEAFF. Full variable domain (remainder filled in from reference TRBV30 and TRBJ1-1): SQTIHQWPATLVQPVGSPLSLECTVEGTSNPNLYWYRQAAGRGLQLLFYSVGIGQISSEVPQNLSASRPQDRQFILSSKKLLLSDSGFYLCAWSLDRIRTEAFFGQGTRLTVV.

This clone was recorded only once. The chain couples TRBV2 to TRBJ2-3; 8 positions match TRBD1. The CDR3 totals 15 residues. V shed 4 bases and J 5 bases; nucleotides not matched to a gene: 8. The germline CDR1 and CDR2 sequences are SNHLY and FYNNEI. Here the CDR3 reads CASSVRGTGEDTQYF. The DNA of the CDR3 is TGTGCCAGCAGTGTCCGCGGGACAGGAGAAGATACGCAGTATTTT. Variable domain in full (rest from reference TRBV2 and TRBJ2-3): EPEVTQTPSHQVTQMGQEVILRCVPISNHLYFYWYRQILGQKVEFLVSFYNNEISEKSEIFDDQFSVERPDGSNFTLKIRSTKLEDSAMYFCASSVRGTGEDTQYFGPGTRLTVL.

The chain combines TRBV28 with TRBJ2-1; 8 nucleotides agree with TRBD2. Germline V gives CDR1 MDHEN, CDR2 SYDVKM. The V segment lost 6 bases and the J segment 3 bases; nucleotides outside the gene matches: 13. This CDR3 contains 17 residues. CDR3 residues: CASSSFSRGGDYNEQFF. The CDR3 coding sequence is TGTGCCAGCAGCTCATTTTCCCGGGGGGGAGACTACAATGAGCAGTTCTTC. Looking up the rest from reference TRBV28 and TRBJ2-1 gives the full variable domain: DVKVTQSSRYLVKRTGEKVFLECVQDMDHENMFWYRQDPGLGLRLIYFSYDVKMKEKGDIPEGYSVSREKKERFSLILESASTNQTSMYLCASSSFSRGGDYNEQFFGPGTRLTVL.

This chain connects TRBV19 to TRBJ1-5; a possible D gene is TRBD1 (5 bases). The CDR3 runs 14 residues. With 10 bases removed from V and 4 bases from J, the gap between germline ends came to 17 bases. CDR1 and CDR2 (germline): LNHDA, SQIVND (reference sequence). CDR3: CATGRPEGNQPQHF. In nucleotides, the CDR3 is TGTGCCACGGGACGACCCGAGGGGAATCAGCCCCAGCATTTT.

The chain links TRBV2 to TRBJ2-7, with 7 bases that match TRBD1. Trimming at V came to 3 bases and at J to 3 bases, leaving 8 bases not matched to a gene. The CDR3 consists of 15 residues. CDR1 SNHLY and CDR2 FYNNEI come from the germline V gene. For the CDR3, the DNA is TGTGCCAGCAGTGATAAAAACAGGGGCCTCTACGAGCAGTACTTC. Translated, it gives CASSDKNRGLYEQYF.

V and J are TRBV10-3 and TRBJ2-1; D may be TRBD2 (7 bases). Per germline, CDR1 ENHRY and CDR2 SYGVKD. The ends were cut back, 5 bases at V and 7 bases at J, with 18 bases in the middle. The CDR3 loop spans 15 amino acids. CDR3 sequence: CAISWEGGRGNEQFF. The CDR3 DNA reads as TGTGCCATCAGTTGGGAGGGGGGCCGTGGTAATGAGCAGTTCTTC.

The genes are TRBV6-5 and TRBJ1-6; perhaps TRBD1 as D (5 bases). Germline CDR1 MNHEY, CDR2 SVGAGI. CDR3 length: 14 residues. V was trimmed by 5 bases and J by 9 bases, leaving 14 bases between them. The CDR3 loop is CASSQRDGPSPLHF. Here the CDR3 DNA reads TGTGCCAGCAGTCAACGGGACGGACCTTCACCCCTCCACTTT.

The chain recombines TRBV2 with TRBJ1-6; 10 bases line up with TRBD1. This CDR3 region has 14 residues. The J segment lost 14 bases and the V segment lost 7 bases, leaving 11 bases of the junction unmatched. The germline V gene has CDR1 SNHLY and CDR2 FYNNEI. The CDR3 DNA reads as TGTGCCAGCAAGGCGGGGACAGGGGCTTCTTCCCTCCACTTT. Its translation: CASKAGTGASSLHF.

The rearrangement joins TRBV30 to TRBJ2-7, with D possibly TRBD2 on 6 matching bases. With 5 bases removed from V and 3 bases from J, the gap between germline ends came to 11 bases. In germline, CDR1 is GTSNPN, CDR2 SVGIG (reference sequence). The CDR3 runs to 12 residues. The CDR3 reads CAWRGEFYEQYF. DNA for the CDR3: TGTGCCTGGCGCGGGGAATTCTACGAGCAGTACTTC.

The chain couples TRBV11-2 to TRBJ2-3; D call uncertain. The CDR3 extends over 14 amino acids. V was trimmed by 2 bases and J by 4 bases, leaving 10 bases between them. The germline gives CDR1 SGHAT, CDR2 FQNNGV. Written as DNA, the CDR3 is TGTGCCAGCAGCTTAACGGGTGCGTCAGATACGCAGTATTTT. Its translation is CASSLTGASDTQYF. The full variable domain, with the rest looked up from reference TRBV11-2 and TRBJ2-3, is EAGVAQSPRYKIIEKRQSVAFWCNPISGHATLYWYQQILGQGPKLLIQFQNNGVVDDSQLPKDRFSAERLKGVDSTLKIQPAKLEDSAVYLCASSLTGASDTQYFGPGTRLTVL.